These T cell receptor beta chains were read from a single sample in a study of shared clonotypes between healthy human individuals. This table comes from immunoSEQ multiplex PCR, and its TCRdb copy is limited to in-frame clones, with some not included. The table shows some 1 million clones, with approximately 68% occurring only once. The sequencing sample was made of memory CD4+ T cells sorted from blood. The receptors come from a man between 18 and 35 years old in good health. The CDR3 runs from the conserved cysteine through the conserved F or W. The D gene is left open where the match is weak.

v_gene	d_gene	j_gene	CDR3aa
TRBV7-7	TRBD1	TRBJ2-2	CASSRGQDTGELFF
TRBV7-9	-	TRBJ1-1	CASSLQENTEAFF
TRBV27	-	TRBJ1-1	CASSLSRNTEAFF
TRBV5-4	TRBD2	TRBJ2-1	CASSLSSGGYNEQFF
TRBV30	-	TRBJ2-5	CAWSPPRGLSETQYF
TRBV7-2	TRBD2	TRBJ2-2	CASSATSGITGELFF
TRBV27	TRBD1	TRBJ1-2	CASSWKGTGNYGYTF
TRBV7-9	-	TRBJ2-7	CASSSSARQQYF
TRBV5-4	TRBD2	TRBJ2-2	CASSRGLAGGPGELFF
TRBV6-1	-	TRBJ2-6	CASSEDGAGANVLTF
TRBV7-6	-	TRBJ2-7	CASSPISAGSAYEQYF
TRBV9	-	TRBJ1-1	CASSPPGGMNTEAFF
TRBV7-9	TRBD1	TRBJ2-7	CASSRLRDRPYEQYF
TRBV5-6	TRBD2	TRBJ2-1	CASSRRSGSYNEQFF
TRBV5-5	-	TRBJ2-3	CASGAPAGEDTQYF
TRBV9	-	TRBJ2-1	CASSVELVSEQFF
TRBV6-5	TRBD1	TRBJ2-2	CASRWTGESGELFF
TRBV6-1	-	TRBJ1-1	CASSEAVNGWTEAFF
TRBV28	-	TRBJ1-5	CASSPPGTQTHQPQHF
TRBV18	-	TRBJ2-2	CASSPLDSSSELFF
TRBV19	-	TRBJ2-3	CASSPGGLAGTDTQYF
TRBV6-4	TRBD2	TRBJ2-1	CASSDIGGRGYNEQFF
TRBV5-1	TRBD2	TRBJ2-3	CASTRLSGGSTDTQYF
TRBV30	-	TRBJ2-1	CAWTPFTVRVEQFF
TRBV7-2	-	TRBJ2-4	CASSSPRPLLNIQYF
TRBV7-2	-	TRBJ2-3	CASSFLAEGQNTQYF
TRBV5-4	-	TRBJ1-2	CASSFPDRNYGYTF
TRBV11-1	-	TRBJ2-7	CASSSYSGSYEQYF
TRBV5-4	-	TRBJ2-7	CASSLTGNSYEQYF
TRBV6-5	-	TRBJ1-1	CASSYFGQKNTEAFF
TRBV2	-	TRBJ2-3	CASSDWGSTDTQYF
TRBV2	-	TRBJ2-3	CASSRDATSTDTQYF
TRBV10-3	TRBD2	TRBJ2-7	CAISPGLAGERDEQYF
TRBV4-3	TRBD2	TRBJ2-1	CASSQEGWLAGGNEQFF
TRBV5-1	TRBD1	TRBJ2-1	CASSLRQGEGEQFF
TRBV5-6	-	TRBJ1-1	CASSLRPGEAFF
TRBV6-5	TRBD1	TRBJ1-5	CASSYSPTGHQPQHF
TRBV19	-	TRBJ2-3	CASSMTPGLSTDTQYF
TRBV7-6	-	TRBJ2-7	CASSLGAGYEQYF
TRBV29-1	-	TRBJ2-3	CSVVQAGFSTDTQYF
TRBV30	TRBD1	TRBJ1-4	CAWSVGTGGNEKLFF
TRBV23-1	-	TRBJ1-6	CASSPTGGGNSPLHF
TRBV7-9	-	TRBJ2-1	CASSSGSGSYNEQFF
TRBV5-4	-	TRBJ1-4	CASSEVGGTNEKLFF